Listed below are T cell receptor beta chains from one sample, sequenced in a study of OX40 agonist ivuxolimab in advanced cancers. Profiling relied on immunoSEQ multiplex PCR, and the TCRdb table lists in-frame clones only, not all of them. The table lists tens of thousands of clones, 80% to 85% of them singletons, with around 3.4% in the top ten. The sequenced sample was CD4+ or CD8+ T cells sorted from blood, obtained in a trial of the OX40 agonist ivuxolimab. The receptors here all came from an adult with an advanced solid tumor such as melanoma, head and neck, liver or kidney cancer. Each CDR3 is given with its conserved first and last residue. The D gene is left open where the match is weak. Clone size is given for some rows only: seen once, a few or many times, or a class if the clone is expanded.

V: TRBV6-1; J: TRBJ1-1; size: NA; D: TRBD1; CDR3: CASRLTGGTEAFF; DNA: TGTGCCAGCAGACTGACAGGGGGCACTGAAGCTTTCTTT
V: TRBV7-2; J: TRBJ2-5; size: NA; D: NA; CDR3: CASSLNQETQYF; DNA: TGTGCCAGCAGCCTAAATCAAGAGACCCAGTACTTC
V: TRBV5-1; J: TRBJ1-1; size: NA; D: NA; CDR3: CASSPHREDEAFF; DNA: TGCGCCAGCAGCCCCCACAGGGAAGATGAAGCTTTCTTT
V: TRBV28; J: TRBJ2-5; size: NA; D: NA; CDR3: CASSLRRGQETQYF; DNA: TGTGCCAGCAGTTTAAGGAGGGGACAAGAGACCCAGTACTTC
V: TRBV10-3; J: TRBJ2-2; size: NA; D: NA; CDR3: CAISRDTNTGELFF; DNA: TGTGCCATCAGCCGGGACACGAACACCGGGGAGCTGTTTTTT
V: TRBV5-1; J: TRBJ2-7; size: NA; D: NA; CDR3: CASSFPDRPYEQYF; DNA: TGCGCCAGCAGCTTCCCGGACAGACCCTACGAGCAGTACTTC
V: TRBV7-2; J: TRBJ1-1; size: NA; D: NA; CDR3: CASSFRHREAFF; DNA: TGTGCCAGCAGCTTCAGACACCGTGAAGCTTTCTTT
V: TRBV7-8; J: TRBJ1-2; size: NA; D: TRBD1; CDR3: CASSSGRKDRGDYGYTF; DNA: TGTGCCAGCAGCTCAGGGCGAAAAGACAGGGGTGACTATGGCTACACCTTC
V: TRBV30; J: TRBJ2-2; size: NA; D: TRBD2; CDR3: CAVRLAGGTGELFF; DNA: TGTGCCGTTAGACTAGCGGGGGGAACCGGGGAGCTGTTTTTT
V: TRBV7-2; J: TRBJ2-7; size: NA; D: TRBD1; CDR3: CASSLIRGQSYEQYF; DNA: TGTGCCAGCAGCTTAATTAGGGGACAGTCCTACGAGCAGTACTTC
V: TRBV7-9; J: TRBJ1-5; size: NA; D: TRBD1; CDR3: CASSLNTGDRQPQHF; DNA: TGTGCCAGCAGCTTAAACACAGGGGACCGGCAGCCCCAGCATTTT
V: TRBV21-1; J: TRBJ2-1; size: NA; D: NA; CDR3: CASSKTIPKSSRRLVYNEQFF; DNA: TGTGCCAGCAGCAAAACTATCCCAAAATCTTCCCGGAGACTAGTATACAATGAGCAGTTCTTC
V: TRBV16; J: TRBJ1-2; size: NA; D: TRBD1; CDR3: CASSQRSVLDREYGYTF; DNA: TGTGCCAGCAGCCAACGGTCCGTGCTCGACAGGGAGTATGGCTACACCTTC
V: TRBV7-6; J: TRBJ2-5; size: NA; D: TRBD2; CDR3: CASSLELAGGPKTQYF; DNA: TGTGCCAGCAGCTTAGAGTTAGCGGGGGGGCCAAAGACCCAGTACTTC
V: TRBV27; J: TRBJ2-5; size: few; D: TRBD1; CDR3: CASRSTGGAQTQYF; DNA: TGTGCCAGCAGATCCACAGGGGGCGCCCAGACCCAGTACTTC
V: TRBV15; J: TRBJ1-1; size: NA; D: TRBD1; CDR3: CATSRLTGGRTEAFF; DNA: TGTGCCACCAGCAGATTAACAGGGGGCCGGACTGAAGCTTTCTTT
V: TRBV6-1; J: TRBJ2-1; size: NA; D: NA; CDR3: CASSLRDYNEQFF; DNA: TGTGCCAGCAGCCTCCGGGACTACAATGAGCAGTTCTTC
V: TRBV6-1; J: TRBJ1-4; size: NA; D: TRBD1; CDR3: CASSPTGWLGEKLFF; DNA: TGTGCCAGCAGTCCGACAGGGTGGCTTGGCGAAAAACTGTTTTTT
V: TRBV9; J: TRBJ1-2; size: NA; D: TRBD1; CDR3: CASSEGADYGYTF; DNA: TGTGCCAGCAGCGAGGGGGCGGACTATGGCTACACCTTC
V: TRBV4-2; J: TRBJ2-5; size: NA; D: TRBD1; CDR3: CASSPGTRQGWGETQYF; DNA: TGTGCCAGCAGCCCGGGGACCCGACAGGGGTGGGGGGAGACCCAGTACTTC
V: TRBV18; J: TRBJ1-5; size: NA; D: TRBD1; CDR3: CASSPREGAGQPQHF; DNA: TGTGCCAGCTCACCAAGGGAGGGGGCCGGTCAGCCCCAGCATTTT
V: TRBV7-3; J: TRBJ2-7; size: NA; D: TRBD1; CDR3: CASRTTPCRDRGRYEQYF; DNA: TGTGCCAGCAGGACCACCCCCTGCCGGGACAGGGGACGCTACGAGCAGTACTTC
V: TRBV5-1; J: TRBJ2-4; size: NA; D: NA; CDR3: CASSLPRGTGSYAKNIQYF; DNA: TGCGCCAGCAGCTTGCCCCGCGGAACAGGGAGTTACGCCAAAAACATTCAGTACTTC
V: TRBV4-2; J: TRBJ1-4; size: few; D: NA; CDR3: CASSQDRTTNEKLFF; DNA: TGTGCCAGCAGCCAAGATCGGACAACTAATGAAAAACTGTTTTTT
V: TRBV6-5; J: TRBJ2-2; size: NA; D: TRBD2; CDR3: CASTGGNTGELFF; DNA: TGTGCCAGCACGGGGGGAAACACCGGGGAGCTGTTTTTT
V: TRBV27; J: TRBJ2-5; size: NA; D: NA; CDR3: CASSHRGPETQYF; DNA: TGTGCCAGCAGTCACCGGGGGCCTGAGACCCAGTACTTC
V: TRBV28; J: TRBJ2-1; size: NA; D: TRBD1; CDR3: CASSTTGVQYNEQFF; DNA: TGTGCCAGCAGTACGACAGGGGTCCAATACAATGAGCAGTTCTTC
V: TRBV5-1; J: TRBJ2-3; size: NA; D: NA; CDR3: CASSSRPAARGTDTQYF; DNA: TGCGCCAGCAGCTCACGCCCAGCGGCCCGAGGCACAGATACGCAGTATTTT
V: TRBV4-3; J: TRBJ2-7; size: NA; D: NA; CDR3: CASSQDSCRPYF; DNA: TGCGCCAGCAGCCAAGATAGCTGTCGGCCGTACTTC
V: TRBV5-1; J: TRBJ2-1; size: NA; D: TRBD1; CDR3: CASSVPGTGSNEQFF; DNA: TGCGCCAGCAGCGTGCCCGGGACAGGGAGCAATGAGCAGTTCTTC
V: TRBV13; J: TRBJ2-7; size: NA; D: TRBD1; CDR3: CASSLLGPGQGSYEQYF; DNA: TGTGCCAGCAGCTTATTGGGCCCGGGACAGGGCTCCTACGAGCAGTACTTC
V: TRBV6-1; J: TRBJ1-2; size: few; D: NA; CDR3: CASSEGPNYGYTF; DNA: TGTGCCAGCAGTGAAGGACCGAACTATGGCTACACCTTC
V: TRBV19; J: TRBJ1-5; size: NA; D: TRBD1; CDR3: CASSRPGQGRNQPQHF; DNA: TGTGCCAGTAGTAGACCGGGACAGGGGAGAAATCAGCCCCAGCATTTT
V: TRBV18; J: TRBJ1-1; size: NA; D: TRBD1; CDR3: CASSRPGGNTEAFF; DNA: TGTGCCAGCTCCCGACCAGGGGGGAACACTGAAGCTTTCTTT
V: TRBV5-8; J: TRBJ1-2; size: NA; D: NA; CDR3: CASSPGGLLYGYTF; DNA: TGTGCCAGCAGCCCGGGGGGTTTGTTATATGGCTACACCTTC
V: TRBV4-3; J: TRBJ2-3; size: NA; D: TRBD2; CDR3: CASSLSGGHTDTQYF; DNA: TGCGCCAGCAGCCTTAGCGGGGGACACACAGATACGCAGTATTTT
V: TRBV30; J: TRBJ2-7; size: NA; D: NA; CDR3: CAWRGAAYEQYF; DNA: TGTGCCTGGAGGGGGGCTGCCTACGAGCAGTACTTC
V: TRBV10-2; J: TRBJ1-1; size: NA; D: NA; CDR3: CASSEDVNTEAFF; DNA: TGCGCCAGCAGTGAAGATGTGAACACTGAAGCTTTCTTT
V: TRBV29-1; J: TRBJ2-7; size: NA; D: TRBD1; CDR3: CSALPGQGAEQYF; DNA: TGCAGCGCCTTGCCGGGACAGGGAGCCGAGCAGTACTTC